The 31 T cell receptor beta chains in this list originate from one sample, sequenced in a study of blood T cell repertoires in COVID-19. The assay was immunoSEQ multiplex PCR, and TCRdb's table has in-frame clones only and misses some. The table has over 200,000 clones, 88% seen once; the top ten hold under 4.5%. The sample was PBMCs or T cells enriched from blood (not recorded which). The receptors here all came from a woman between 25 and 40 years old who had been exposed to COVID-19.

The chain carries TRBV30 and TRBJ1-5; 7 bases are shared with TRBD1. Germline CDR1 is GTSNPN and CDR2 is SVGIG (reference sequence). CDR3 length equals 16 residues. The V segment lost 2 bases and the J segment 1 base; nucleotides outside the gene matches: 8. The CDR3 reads CAWSPGGRGSNQPQHF. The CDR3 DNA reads TGTGCCTGGAGTCCTGGGGGCAGGGGGAGCAATCAGCCCCAGCATTTT.

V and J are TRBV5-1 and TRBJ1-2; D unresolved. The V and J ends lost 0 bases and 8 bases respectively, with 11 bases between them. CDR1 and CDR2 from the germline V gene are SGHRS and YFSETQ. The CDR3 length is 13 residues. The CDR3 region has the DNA TGCGCCAGCAGCTTGGCCGGGAATAGGGGCTACACCTTC. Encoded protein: CASSLAGNRGYTF. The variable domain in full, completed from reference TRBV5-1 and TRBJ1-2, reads KAGVTQTPRYLIKTRGQQVTLSCSPISGHRSVSWYQQTPGQGLQFLFEYFSETQRNKGNFPGRFSGRQFSNSRSEMNVSTLELGDSALYLCASSLAGNRGYTFGSGTRLTVV.

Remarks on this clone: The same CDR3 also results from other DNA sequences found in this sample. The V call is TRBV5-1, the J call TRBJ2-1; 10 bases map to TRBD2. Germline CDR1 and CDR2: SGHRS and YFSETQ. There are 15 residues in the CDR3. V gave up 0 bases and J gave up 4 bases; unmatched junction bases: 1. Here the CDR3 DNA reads TGCGCCAGCAGCTTGGGGACTAGCGGATACAATGAGCAGTTCTTC. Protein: CASSLGTSGYNEQFF. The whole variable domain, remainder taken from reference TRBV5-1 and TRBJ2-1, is KAGVTQTPRYLIKTRGQQVTLSCSPISGHRSVSWYQQTPGQGLQFLFEYFSETQRNKGNFPGRFSGRQFSNSRSEMNVSTLELGDSALYLCASSLGTSGYNEQFFGPGTRLTVL.

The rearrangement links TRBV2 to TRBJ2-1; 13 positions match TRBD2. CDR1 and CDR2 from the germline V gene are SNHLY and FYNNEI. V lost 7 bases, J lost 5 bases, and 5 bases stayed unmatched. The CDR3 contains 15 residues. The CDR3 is CASISGLAGNNEQFF. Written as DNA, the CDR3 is TGTGCCAGCATCTCGGGACTAGCGGGGAACAATGAGCAGTTCTTC.

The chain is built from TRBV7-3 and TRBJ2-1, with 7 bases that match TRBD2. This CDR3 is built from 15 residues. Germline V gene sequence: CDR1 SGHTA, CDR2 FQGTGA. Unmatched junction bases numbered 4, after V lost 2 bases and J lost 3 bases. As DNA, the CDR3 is TGTGCCAGCAGCTTACTAGCGGAGTTCTACAATGAGCAGTTCTTC. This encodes CASSLLAEFYNEQFF.

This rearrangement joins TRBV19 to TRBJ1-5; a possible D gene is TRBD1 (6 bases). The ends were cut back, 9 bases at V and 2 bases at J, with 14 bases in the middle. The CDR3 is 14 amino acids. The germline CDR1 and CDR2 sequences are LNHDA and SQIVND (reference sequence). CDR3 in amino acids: CASHRGGGNQPQHF. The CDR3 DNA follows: TGTGCCAGCCACCGAGGGGGAGGCAATCAGCCCCAGCATTTT.

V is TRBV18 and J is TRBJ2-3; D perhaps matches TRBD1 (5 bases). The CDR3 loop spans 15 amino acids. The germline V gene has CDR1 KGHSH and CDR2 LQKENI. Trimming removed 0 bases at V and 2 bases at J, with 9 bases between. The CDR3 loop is CASSPPGPTTDTQYF. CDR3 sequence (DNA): TGTGCCAGCTCACCACCGGGGCCCACCACAGATACGCAGTATTTT.

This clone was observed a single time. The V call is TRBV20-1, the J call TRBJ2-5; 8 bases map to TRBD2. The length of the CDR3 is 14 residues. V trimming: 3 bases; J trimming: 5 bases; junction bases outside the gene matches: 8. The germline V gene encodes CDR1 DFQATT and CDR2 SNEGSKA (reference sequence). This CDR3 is CSASRVAGRETQYF. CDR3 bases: TGCAGTGCTAGTCGAGTAGCGGGACGCGAGACCCAGTACTTC.

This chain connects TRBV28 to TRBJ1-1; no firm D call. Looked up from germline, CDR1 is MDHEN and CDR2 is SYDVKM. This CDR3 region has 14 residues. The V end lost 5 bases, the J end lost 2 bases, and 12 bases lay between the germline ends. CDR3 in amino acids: CASSIPRSNTEAFF. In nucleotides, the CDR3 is TGTGCCAGCAGTATCCCACGGAGCAACACTGAAGCTTTCTTT.

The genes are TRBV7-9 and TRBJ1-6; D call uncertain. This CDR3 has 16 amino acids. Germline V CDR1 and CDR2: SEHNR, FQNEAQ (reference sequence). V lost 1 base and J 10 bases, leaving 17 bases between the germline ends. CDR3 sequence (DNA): TGTGCCAGCAGCTTAGTCGGGATACGCCTACACTCACCCCTCCACTTT. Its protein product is CASSLVGIRLHSPLHF.

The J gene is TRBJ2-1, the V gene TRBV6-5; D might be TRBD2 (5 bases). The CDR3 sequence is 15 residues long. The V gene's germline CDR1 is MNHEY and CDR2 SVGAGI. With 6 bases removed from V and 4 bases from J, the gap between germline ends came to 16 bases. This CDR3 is CASRLMPRGYNEQFF. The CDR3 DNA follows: TGTGCCAGCAGGCTTATGCCCCGCGGGTACAATGAGCAGTTCTTC.

CDR3 sequence: CASSLVSGLAGGDEQFF. The CDR3 coding sequence is TGTGCCAGCAGCTTAGTGAGTGGACTAGCGGGAGGTGATGAGCAGTTCTTC. V gene TRBV11-3 combines with J gene TRBJ2-1; 14 bases match TRBD2. In germline, CDR1 is SGHNT, CDR2 YENEEA. Losses at the gene ends were 1 base for V and 8 bases for J; bases not matched to a gene: 7. The length of the CDR3 is 17 residues.

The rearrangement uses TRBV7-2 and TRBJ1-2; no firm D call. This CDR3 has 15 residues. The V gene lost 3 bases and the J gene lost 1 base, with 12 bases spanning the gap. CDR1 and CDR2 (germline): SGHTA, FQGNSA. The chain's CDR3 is CASSLESFYNYGYTF. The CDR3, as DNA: TGTGCCAGCAGCTTGGAGAGTTTCTATAACTATGGCTACACCTTC. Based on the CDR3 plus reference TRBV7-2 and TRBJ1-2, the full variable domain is GAGVSQSPSNKVTEKGKDVELRCDPISGHTALYWYRQSLGQGLEFLIYFQGNSAPDKSGLPSDRFSAERTGGSVSTLTIQRTQQEDSAVYLCASSLESFYNYGYTFGSGTRLTVV.

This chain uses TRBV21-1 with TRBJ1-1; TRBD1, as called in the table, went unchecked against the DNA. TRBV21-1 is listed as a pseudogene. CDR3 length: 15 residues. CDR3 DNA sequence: TGTGCCAGCAGCAACAACAGGGGTTTGTACACTGAAGCTTTCTTT. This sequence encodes CASSNNRGLYTEAFF.

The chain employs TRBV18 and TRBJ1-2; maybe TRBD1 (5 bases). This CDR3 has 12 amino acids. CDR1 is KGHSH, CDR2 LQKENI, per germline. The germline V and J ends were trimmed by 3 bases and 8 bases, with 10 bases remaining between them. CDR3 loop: CASSPPGVGYTF. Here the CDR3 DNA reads TGTGCCAGCTCACCCCCGGGGGTGGGCTACACCTTC.

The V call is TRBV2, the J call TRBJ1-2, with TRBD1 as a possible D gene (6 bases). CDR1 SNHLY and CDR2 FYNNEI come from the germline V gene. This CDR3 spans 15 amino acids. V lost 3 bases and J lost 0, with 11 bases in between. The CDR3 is CASSEDSLTNYGYTF. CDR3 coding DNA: TGTGCCAGCAGTGAGGACAGCTTAACTAACTATGGCTACACCTTC. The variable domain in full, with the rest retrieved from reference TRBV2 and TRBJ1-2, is EPEVTQTPSHQVTQMGQEVILRCVPISNHLYFYWYRQILGQKVEFLVSFYNNEISEKSEIFDDQFSVERPDGSNFTLKIRSTKLEDSAMYFCASSEDSLTNYGYTFGSGTRLTVV.

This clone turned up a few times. The DNA for the CDR3 is TGTGCCAGTAGTATCGGACTGTCGAGCAATCAGCCCCAGCATTTT. Translating gives CASSIGLSSNQPQHF. The gene calls are TRBV19 and TRBJ1-5; D gene unclear. CDR1 is LNHDA, CDR2 SQIVND, per germline (reference sequence). The ends were cut back, 3 bases at V and 1 base at J, with 10 bases in the middle. This CDR3 region has 15 residues.

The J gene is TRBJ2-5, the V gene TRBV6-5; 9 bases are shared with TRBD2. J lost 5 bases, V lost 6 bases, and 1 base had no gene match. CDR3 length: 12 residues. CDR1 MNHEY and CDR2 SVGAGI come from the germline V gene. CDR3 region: CASSLAGETQYF. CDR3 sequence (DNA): TGTGCCAGCAGCCTAGCGGGGGAGACCCAGTACTTC.

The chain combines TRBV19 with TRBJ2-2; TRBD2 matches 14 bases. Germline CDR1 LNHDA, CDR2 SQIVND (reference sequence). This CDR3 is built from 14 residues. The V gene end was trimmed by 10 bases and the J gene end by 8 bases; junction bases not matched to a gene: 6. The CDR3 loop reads CATGLAGVGGELFF. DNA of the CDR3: TGTGCCACGGGACTAGCGGGAGTCGGGGGGGAGCTGTTTTTT.

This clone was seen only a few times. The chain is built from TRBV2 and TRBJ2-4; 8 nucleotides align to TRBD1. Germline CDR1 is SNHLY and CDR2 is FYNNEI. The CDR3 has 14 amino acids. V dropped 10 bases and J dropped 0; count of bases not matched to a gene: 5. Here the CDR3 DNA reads TGTGCCACCAGACAGGGGATAGCCAAAAACATTCAGTACTTC. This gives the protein CATRQGIAKNIQYF.

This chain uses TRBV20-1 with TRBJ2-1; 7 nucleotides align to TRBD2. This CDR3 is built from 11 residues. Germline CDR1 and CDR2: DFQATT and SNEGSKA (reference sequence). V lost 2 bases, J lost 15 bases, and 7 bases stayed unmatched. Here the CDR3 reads CSARRAGVLFF. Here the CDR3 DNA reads TGCAGTGCTAGACGGGCGGGAGTCCTGTTCTTC.

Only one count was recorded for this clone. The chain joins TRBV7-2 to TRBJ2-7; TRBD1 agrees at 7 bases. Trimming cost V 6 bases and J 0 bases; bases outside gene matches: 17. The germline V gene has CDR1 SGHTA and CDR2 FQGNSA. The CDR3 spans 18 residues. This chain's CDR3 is CASSRRTFSGTDSYEQYF. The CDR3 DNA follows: TGTGCCAGCAGTCGTCGGACCTTTTCCGGGACAGACTCCTACGAGCAGTACTTC.

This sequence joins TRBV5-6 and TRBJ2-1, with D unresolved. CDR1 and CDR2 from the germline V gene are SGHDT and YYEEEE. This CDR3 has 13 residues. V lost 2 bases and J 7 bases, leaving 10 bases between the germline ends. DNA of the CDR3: TGTGCCAGCAGCTTCTCCGCCGGGAATGAGCAGTTCTTC. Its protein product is CASSFSAGNEQFF.

The CDR3: CASSVVLSGRLNEQFF. CDR3 nucleotide sequence: TGTGCCAGCAGCGTAGTTCTTAGCGGGAGACTCAATGAGCAGTTCTTC. This chain connects TRBV9 to TRBJ2-1; 9 positions match TRBD2. CDR1 is SGDLS and CDR2 is YYNGEE in the germline V gene. The junction had 7 bases not matched to a gene; V was cut back by 0 bases and J by 6 bases. The CDR3 runs to 16 residues.

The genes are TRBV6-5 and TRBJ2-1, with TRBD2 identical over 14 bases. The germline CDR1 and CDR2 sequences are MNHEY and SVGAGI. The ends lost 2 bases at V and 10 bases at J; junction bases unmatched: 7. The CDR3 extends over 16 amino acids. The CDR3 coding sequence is TGTGCCAGCAGTTACGTGACTAGCGGGAGGGTAGGGGAGCAGTTCTTC. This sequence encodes CASSYVTSGRVGEQFF.

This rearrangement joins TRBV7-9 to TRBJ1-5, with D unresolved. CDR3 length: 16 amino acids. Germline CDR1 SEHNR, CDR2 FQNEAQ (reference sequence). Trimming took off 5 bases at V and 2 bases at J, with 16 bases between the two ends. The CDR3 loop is CASSPSGAMGNQPQHF. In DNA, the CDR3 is TGTGCCAGCAGCCCCTCGGGAGCTATGGGCAATCAGCCCCAGCATTTT.

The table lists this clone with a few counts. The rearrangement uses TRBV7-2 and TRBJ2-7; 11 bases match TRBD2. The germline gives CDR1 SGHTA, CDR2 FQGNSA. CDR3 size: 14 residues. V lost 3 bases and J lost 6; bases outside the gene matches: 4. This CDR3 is CASSFSGRALEQYF. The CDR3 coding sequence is TGTGCCAGCAGCTTTAGCGGGAGGGCACTCGAGCAGTACTTC.

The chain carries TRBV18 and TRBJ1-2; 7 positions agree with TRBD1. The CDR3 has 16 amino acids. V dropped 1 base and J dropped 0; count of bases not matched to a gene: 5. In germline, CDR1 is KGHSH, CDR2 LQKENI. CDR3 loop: CASSPLGDSTNYGYTF. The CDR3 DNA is TGTGCCAGCTCACCACTGGGGGACAGTACTAACTATGGCTACACCTTC.

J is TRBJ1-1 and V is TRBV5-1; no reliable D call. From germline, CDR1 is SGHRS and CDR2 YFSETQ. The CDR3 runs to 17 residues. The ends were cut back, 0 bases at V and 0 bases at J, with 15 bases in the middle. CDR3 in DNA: TGCGCCAGCAGCTTGGCTGGTCTCAGTCGTATGAACACTGAAGCTTTCTTT. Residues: CASSLAGLSRMNTEAFF.

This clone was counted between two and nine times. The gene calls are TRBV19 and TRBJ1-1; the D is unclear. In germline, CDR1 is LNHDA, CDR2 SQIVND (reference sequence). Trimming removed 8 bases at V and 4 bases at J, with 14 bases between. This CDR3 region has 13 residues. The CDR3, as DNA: TGTGCCAGTGACCCGTTTGGAGGCACTGAAGCTTTCTTT. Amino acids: CASDPFGGTEAFF.

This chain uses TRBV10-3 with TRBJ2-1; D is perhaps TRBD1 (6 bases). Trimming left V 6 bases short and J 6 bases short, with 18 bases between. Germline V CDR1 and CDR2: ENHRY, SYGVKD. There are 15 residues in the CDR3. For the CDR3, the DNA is TGTGCCATCAGCGGACAGAGCCACCTTATCAATGAGCAGTTCTTC. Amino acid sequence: CAISGQSHLINEQFF.